In this sample, the clone carrying this TCR beta chain turned up a few times. Its antigen is as yet unknown. This CDR3 region has 15 residues. The V gene's germline CDR1 is MNHEY and CDR2 SVGAGI. V trimming: 0 bases; J trimming: 4 bases; junction bases outside the gene matches: 2. The sample belongs to a study of cytomegalovirus exposure and HLA in healthy donors. Study-level background: Earlier work reported approximately 100 million unique TCR beta sequences from about 179 million T cells.

This PCR relied on a set of 60 Vbeta primers and 13 Jbeta primers. Repertoires were generated with immunoSEQ multiplex PCR, while TCRdb's copy carries only in-frame clones and drops some. Of 140,000 to 150,000 clones in the sample, less than 10% were seen once. Study results and limitations: In a later analysis, most CMV-associated TCR beta chains appeared HLA-restricted. A later analysis associated 16,951 TCR beta sequences with HLA alleles at a 0.05 false discovery rate. Diagnosis of cytomegalovirus status made by the classifier reportedly showed high specificity and sensitivity.

The chain employs TRBV6-5 and TRBJ2-3, with 9 bases lining up with TRBD1. Material for sequencing was PBMCs. This sequence originates from a male donor in good health and CMV-seronegative. The CDR3 sequence: CASSYSGQGPDTQYF. In nucleotides, the CDR3 is TGTGCCAGCAGTTACTCGGGACAGGGCCCAGATACGCAGTATTTT.